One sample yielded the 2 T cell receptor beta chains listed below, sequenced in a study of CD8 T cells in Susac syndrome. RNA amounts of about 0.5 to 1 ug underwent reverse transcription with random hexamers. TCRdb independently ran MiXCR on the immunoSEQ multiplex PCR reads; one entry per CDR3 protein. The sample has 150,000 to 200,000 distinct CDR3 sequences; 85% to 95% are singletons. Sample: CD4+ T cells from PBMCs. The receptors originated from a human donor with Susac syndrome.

CDR3 protein: CSARPRGQMNTEAFF. DNA of the CDR3: TGCAGTGCTAGACCTCGGGGACAAATGAACACTGAAGCTTTCTTT. V is TRBV20-1 and J is TRBJ1-1, with D possibly being TRBD1 (6 bases). V was shortened by 2 bases and J by 0 bases, with 13 bases between the two germline ends. This CDR3 has 15 amino acids. Germline CDR1 and CDR2: DFQATT and SNEGSKA (reference sequence).

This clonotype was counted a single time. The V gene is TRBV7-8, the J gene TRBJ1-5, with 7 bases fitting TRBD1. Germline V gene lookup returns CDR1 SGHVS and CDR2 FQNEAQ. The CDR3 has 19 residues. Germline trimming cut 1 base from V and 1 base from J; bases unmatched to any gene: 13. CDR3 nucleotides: TGTGCCAGCAGCTTAGAGGGGGCCGATCACTTGAAGAGCAATCAGCCCCAGCATTTT. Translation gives CASSLEGADHLKSNQPQHF.